This T cell receptor beta chain comes out of a study of shared clonotypes between healthy human individuals. The study, taken as a whole, reports: Larger estimated richness was generally seen in naive subsets than in memory subsets. An expected dependence of interdonor clonotype sharing on sequencing depth was noted. About 5% of naive CD4 clonotypes were shared across several donors. When compared with the clonotypes that were shared by all four sorted-subset donors, the non-shared clonotypes turned out to have lower generation probabilities.

CD8 cells classed as naive were CD45RO-negative and positively selected for CCR7, excluding terminally differentiated effector memory CD45RA+ cells. Sequenced by immunoSEQ multiplex PCR; TCRdb stores in-frame clones only, minus some. This table holds millions of clones, roughly 95% found once. This CDR3 is 14 amino acids long. CDR1 is LGHNA and CDR2 is YNFKEQ in the germline V gene. V was trimmed by 0 bases and J by 0 bases, leaving 4 bases between them. For this clone: Its antigen is not identified. Different DNA sequences within this sample yield the same CDR3.

This TCR came from a young man in good health. The sequenced sample consisted of naive CD8+ T cells sorted from blood. The V gene is TRBV4-2, the J gene TRBJ2-3; unclear D gene. CDR3 protein: CASSQEWSTDTQYF. As DNA, the CDR3 is TGTGCCAGCAGCCAAGAGTGGAGCACAGATACGCAGTATTTT.